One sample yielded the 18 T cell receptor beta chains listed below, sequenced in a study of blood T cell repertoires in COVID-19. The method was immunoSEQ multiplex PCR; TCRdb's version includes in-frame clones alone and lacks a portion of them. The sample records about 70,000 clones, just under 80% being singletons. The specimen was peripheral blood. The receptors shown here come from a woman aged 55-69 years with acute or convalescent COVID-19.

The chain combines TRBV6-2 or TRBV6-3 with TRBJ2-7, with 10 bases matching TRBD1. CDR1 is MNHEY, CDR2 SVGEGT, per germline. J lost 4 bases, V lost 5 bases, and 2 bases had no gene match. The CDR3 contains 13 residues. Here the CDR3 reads CASSDRGRYEQYF. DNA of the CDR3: TGTGCCAGCAGTGACAGGGGGCGGTACGAGCAGTACTTC.

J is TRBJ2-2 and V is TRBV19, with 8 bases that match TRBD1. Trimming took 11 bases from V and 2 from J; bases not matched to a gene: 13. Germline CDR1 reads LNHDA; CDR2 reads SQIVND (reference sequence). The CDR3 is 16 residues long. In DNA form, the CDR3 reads TGTGCCTCTTTACCGCAGGGGGCGCGTAACACCGGGGAGCTGTTTTTT. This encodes CASLPQGARNTGELFF.

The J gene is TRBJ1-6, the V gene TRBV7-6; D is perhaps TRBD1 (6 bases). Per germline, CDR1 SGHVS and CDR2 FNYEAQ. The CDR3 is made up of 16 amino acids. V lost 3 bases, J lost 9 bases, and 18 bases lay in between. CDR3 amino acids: CASSLGHALDASPLHF. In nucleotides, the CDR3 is TGTGCCAGCAGCTTGGGACATGCTCTGGATGCTTCACCCCTCCACTTT.

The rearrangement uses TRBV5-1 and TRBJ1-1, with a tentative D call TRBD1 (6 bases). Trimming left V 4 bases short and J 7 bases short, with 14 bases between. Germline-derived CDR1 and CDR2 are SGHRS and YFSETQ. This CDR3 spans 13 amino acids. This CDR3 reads CASSPGTQNEAFF. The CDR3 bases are TGCGCCAGCAGCCCCGGGACACAGAATGAAGCTTTCTTT.

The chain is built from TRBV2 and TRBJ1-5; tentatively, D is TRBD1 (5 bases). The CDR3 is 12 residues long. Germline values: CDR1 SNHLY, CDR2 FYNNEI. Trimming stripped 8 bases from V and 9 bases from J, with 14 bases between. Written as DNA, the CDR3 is TGTGCCAGCCGAGGGGCGGGAAGGCCCCAGCATTTT. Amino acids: CASRGAGRPQHF.

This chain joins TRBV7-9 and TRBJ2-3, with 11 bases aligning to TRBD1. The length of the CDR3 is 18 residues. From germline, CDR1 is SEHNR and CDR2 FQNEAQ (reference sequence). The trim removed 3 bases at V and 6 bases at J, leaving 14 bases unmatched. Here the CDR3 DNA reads TGTGCCAGCAGCTTCCGTTTACTAGGACAGGGGGCGTCGGATACGCAGTATTTT. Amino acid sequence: CASSFRLLGQGASDTQYF.

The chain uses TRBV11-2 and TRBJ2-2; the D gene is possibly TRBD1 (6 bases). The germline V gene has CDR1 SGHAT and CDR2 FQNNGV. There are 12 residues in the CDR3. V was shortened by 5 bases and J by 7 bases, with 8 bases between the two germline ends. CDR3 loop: CASSPGVGELFF. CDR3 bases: TGTGCCAGCAGCCCAGGGGTCGGGGAGCTGTTTTTT.

The CDR3 loop is CASSQDLAGDYEQYF. CDR3 nucleotides: TGCGCCAGCAGCCAAGACCTAGCGGGAGACTACGAGCAGTACTTC. This rearrangement joins TRBV4-1 to TRBJ2-7, with 10 bases that match TRBD2. Germline V gene sequence: CDR1 MGHRA, CDR2 YSYEKL. The CDR3 covers 15 residues. Unmatched junction bases numbered 2, after V lost 0 bases and J lost 3 bases.

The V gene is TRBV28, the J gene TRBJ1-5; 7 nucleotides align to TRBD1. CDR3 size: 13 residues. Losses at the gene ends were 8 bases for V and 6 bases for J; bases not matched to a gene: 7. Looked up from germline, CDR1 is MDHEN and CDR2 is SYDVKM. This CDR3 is CASRKGAVQPQHF. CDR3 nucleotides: TGTGCCAGCCGAAAGGGGGCTGTTCAGCCCCAGCATTTT.

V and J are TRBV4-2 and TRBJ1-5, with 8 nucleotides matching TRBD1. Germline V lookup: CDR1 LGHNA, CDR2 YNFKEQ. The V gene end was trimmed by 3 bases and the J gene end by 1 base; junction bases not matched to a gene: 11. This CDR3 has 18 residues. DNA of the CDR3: TGTGCCAGCAGCCACCCTAGTGGGACAGGTGCCAGCAATCAGCCCCAGCATTTT. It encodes CASSHPSGTGASNQPQHF.

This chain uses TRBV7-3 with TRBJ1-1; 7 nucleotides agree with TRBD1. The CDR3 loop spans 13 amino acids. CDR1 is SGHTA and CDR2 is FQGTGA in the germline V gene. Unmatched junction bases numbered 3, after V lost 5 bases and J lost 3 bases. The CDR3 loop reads CASSRQGDTEAFF. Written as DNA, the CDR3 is TGTGCCAGCAGCAGACAGGGTGACACTGAAGCTTTCTTT.

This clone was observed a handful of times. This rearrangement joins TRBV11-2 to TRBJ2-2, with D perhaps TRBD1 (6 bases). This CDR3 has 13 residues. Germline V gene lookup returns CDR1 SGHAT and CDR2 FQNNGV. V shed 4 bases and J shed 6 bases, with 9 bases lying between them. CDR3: CASSSGVAGELFF. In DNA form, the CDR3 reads TGTGCCAGCAGCTCAGGGGTGGCCGGGGAGCTGTTTTTT. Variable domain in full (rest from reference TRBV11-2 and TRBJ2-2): EAGVAQSPRYKIIEKRQSVAFWCNPISGHATLYWYQQILGQGPKLLIQFQNNGVVDDSQLPKDRFSAERLKGVDSTLKIQPAKLEDSAVYLCASSSGVAGELFFGEGSRLTVL.

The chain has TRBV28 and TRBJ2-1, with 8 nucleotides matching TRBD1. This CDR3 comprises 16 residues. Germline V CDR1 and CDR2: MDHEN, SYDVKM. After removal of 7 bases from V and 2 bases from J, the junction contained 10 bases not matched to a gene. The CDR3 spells CASTAGGNLAYNEQFF. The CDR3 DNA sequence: TGTGCCAGCACTGCAGGGGGCAATCTAGCCTACAATGAGCAGTTCTTC.

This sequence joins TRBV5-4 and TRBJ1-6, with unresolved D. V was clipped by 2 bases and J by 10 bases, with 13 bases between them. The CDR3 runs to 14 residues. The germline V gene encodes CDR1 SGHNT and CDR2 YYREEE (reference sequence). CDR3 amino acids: CASSLAGGVSPLHF. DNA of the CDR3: TGTGCCAGCAGCTTAGCAGGAGGAGTCTCACCCCTCCACTTT.

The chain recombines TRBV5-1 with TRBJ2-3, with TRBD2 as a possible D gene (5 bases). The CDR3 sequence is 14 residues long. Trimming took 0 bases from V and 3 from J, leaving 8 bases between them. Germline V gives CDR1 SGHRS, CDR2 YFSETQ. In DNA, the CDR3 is TGCGCCAGCAGCTTGGGGGGAGATACAGATACGCAGTATTTT. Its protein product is CASSLGGDTDTQYF.

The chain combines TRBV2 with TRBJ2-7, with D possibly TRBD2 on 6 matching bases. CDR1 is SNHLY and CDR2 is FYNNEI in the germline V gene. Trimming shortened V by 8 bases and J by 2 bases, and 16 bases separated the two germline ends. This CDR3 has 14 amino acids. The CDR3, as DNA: TGTGCCAGCGGGACTCCCAGAGGTACCTACGAGCAGTACTTC. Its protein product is CASGTPRGTYEQYF. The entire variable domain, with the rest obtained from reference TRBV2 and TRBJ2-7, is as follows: EPEVTQTPSHQVTQMGQEVILRCVPISNHLYFYWYRQILGQKVEFLVSFYNNEISEKSEIFDDQFSVERPDGSNFTLKIRSTKLEDSAMYFCASGTPRGTYEQYFGPGTRLTVT.

The chain's CDR3 is CASSQVGTRGEQYF. The CDR3 nucleotides are TGTGCCAGCAGCCAAGTAGGTACTCGGGGCGAGCAGTACTTC. The rearrangement joins TRBV3-1 (or the pseudogene TRBV3-2) to TRBJ2-7; weak D call: TRBD2 (5 bases). This CDR3 has 14 amino acids. V was clipped by 1 base and J by 6 bases, with 13 bases between them. Germline CDR1 reads LGHDT; CDR2 reads YNNKEL (reference sequence).

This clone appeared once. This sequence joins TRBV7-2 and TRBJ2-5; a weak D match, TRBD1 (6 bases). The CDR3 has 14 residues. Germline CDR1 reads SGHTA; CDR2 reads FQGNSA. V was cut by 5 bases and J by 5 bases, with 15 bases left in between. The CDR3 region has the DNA TGTGCCAGCAGCCTACAAGGGGGAGCGGAGACCCAGTACTTC. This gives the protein CASSLQGGAETQYF.